The T cell receptor (beta chain) under discussion was sequenced for a study of neoadjuvant anti-PD-1 for oral cavity cancer. The wider study: Patients without progression got a fourth dose around day 43.

PBMCs were not maintained or expanded in culture before analysis. CDR1 and CDR2 (germline): SGHRS, YFSETQ. The CDR3 loop spans 16 amino acids. The junction had 3 bases not matched to a gene; V was cut back by 2 bases and J by 1 base. Only in-frame clones appear in the TCRdb table, and some are missing; sequencing was by immunoSEQ multiplex PCR. The data hold about 79,000 clones, with 65% to 85% observed a single time. The receptor comes from a person between 40 and 80 years old with oral cavity squamous cell carcinoma. The V gene is TRBV5-1, the J gene TRBJ2-1; TRBD2 matches at 10 bases. Here the sequenced sample was PBMCs, taken before nivolumab (anti-PD-1) treatment. For the CDR3, the DNA is TGCGCCAGCAGCTTTTCACTAGCGGGGTCCTACAATGAGCAGTTCTTC. This encodes CASSFSLAGSYNEQFF.